Presented here are 18 T cell receptor beta chains from one specimen sequenced in a study of Ad26.COV2.S vaccination and SARS-CoV-2 variants. Specified treatment: 15 to 20 received Ad26.COV2.S at low or high dose, single or two shots; 5 received placebo; per-sample allocation not given. Sampling occurred on day 63 after the first vaccine or placebo injection. This table comes from immunoSEQ multiplex PCR, and its TCRdb copy is limited to in-frame clones, with some not included. This table has some 400,000 clones, roughly 90% appearing once. The specimen was peripheral blood, collected in a trial of Ad26.COV2.S vaccine versus placebo. Receptors originate from a person between 18 and 60 years old who received the Ad26.COV2.S COVID-19 vaccine or a placebo.

The chain recombines TRBV19 with TRBJ1-1; 7 nucleotides agree with TRBD1. The CDR3 is made up of 16 amino acids. V gave up 3 bases and J gave up 1 base; unmatched junction bases: 8. The germline gives CDR1 LNHDA, CDR2 SQIVND (reference sequence). As DNA, the CDR3 is TGTGCCAGTAGTATCTTGCCAGGGGGGGGGAACACTGAAGCTTTCTTT. Its translation: CASSILPGGGNTEAFF.

The chain combines TRBV5-1 with TRBJ2-2, with 8 nucleotides matching TRBD1. This CDR3 spans 15 amino acids. The V gene's germline CDR1 is SGHRS and CDR2 YFSETQ. Unmatched junction bases numbered 4, after V lost 0 bases and J lost 6 bases. CDR3 DNA: TGCGCCAGCAGCTTGGAAACAGGGGGAGCCGGGGAGCTGTTTTTT. It codes for CASSLETGGAGELFF.

The chain is built from TRBV18 and TRBJ2-1, with D possibly being TRBD2 (6 bases). Germline V gene sequence: CDR1 KGHSH, CDR2 LQKENI. Trimming removed 0 bases at V and 6 bases at J, with 9 bases between. This CDR3 has 14 amino acids. CDR3 in DNA: TGTGCCAGCTCACCACCTAGCGGCCTCAATGAGCAGTTCTTC. Translated: CASSPPSGLNEQFF.

This clone has a single count. The gene calls are TRBV7-8 and TRBJ2-1; D remains ambiguous. The V end lost 0 bases, the J end lost 5 bases, and 5 bases lay between the germline ends. This CDR3 spans 13 amino acids. Germline assignment: CDR1 SGHVS and CDR2 FQNEAQ. As DNA, the CDR3 is TGTGCCAGCAGCTTAGCGCGCAACAATGAGCAGTTCTTC. Translated, it gives CASSLARNNEQFF. The variable domain in full, completed from reference TRBV7-8 and TRBJ2-1, reads GAGVSQSPRYKVAKRGQDVALRCDPISGHVSLFWYQQALGQGPEFLTYFQNEAQLDKSGLPSDRFFAERPEGSVSTLKIQRTQQEDSAVYLCASSLARNNEQFFGPGTRLTVL.

CDR3 protein: CSVDPSGMSYEQYF. The CDR3 bases are TGCAGCGTTGATCCTAGCGGGATGTCCTACGAGCAGTACTTC. The rearrangement links TRBV29-1 to TRBJ2-7; the match to TRBD2 covers 9 bases. The CDR3 consists of 14 residues. Trimming took 3 bases from V and 1 from J; bases not matched to a gene: 4. The germline V gene has CDR1 SQVTM and CDR2 ANQGSEA.

The V call is TRBV5-5, the J call TRBJ1-5, with TRBD1 as a possible D gene (6 bases). This CDR3 is 14 amino acids long. Germline V gives CDR1 SGHKS, CDR2 YYEKEE (reference sequence). Trimming removed 4 bases from V and 6 bases from J, with 14 bases in between. CDR3 sequence reads: CASSPGQMGQPQHF. The CDR3 DNA reads TGTGCCAGCAGCCCCGGACAGATGGGTCAGCCCCAGCATTTT.

V is TRBV6-6 and J is TRBJ1-5; 7 bases align to TRBD1. V dropped 6 bases and J dropped 4; count of bases not matched to a gene: 6. The CDR3 extends over 14 amino acids. Germline lookup yields CDR1 MNHNY and CDR2 SVGAGI (reference sequence). The CDR3 reads CASRQGEVNQPQHF. The CDR3 DNA sequence: TGTGCCAGCAGGCAGGGGGAAGTGAATCAGCCCCAGCATTTT.

The rearrangement links TRBV5-1 to TRBJ1-4, with TRBD1 identical over 7 bases. Germline V gene sequence: CDR1 SGHRS, CDR2 YFSETQ. After removal of 2 bases from V and 8 bases from J, the junction contained 6 bases not matched to a gene. CDR3 length: 14 amino acids. CDR3: CASSLGGGDEKLFF. CDR3 DNA: TGCGCCAGCAGCTTAGGAGGGGGCGACGAAAAACTGTTTTTT. The full variable domain, in which reference TRBV5-1 and TRBJ1-4 provide the parts outside the CDR3, is KAGVTQTPRYLIKTRGQQVTLSCSPISGHRSVSWYQQTPGQGLQFLFEYFSETQRNKGNFPGRFSGRQFSNSRSEMNVSTLELGDSALYLCASSLGGGDEKLFFGSGTQLSVL.

The chain uses TRBV7-8 and TRBJ2-7; 8 nucleotides agree with TRBD1. The CDR3 has 14 residues. J lost 3 bases, V lost 6 bases, and 7 bases had no gene match. Germline V gene sequence: CDR1 SGHVS, CDR2 FQNEAQ. CDR3 protein: CASSSGTGLYEQYF. As DNA, the CDR3 is TGTGCCAGCAGTTCCGGGACAGGACTCTACGAGCAGTACTTC.

The J gene is TRBJ1-1, the V gene TRBV30; TRBD1 is a possible D gene (6 bases). This CDR3 comprises 11 residues. Trimming cost V 0 bases and J 11 bases, with 10 bases left between them. Germline CDR1 and CDR2: GTSNPN and SVGIG (reference sequence). The CDR3 DNA sequence: TGTGCCTGGAGTGTACCAGGGGAGGCTTTCTTT. It yields the protein CAWSVPGEAFF.

This sequence joins TRBV11-3 and TRBJ2-2, with TRBD2 identical over 8 bases. Germline V gene lookup returns CDR1 SGHNT and CDR2 YENEEA. CDR3 length equals 18 residues. J lost 2 bases, V lost 0 bases, and 8 bases had no gene match. Here the CDR3 DNA reads TGTGCCAGCAGCTTAGAACCGCCTAGCGGGCTTAACACCGGGGAGCTGTTTTTT. Residues: CASSLEPPSGLNTGELFF.

Remarks on this clone: The same CDR3 arises from other DNA sequences in this sample as well. V gene TRBV11-2 combines with J gene TRBJ1-3, with no clear D. CDR1 is SGHAT, CDR2 FQNNGV, per germline. This CDR3 contains 13 residues. Trimming left V 4 bases short and J 0 bases short, with 4 bases between. The CDR3 loop is CASSSHSGNTIYF. The DNA for the CDR3 is TGTGCCAGCAGCTCACACTCTGGAAACACCATATATTTT.

V usage is TRBV21-1 and J usage is TRBJ2-1. TRBV21-1 is tagged as a pseudogene. The CDR3 totals 19 residues. The DNA for the CDR3 is TGTGCCAGCAGCAGGGGTATTGGGCTAACCCCCAGCTCCTACAATGAGCAGTTCTTC. Translated, it gives CASSRGIGLTPSSYNEQFF.

This CDR3 is CASSPTPFTEAFF. The CDR3 DNA follows: TGTGCCAGCAGCCCTACTCCCTTCACTGAAGCTTTCTTT. The J gene is TRBJ1-1, the V gene TRBV13, with D uncertain. Trimming took 5 bases from V and 4 from J, leaving 11 bases between them. Germline V lookup: CDR1 PRHDT, CDR2 FYEKMQ (reference sequence). The CDR3 consists of 13 residues.

The CDR3 DNA is TGCGCCAGCAGTGAACGAAGGGGCAGCCTCAATGAGCAGTTCTTC. It specifies CASSERRGSLNEQFF. This chain connects TRBV10-1 to TRBJ2-1; D is possibly TRBD1 (5 bases). Germline CDR1 reads WNHNN; CDR2 reads SYGVQD (reference sequence). Trimming left V 3 bases short and J 6 bases short, with 15 bases between. The CDR3 extends over 15 amino acids.

This chain joins TRBV5-4 and TRBJ2-3; no clear D. Looked up from germline, CDR1 is SGHNT and CDR2 is YYREEE (reference sequence). The CDR3 extends over 16 amino acids. V was clipped by 1 base and J by 4 bases, with 16 bases between them. The CDR3 bases are TGTGCCAGCAGCTTGAGGTCACTCCTCACCCCAGATACGCAGTATTTT. It specifies CASSLRSLLTPDTQYF. Variable domain in full (rest from reference TRBV5-4 and TRBJ2-3): ETGVTQSPTHLIKTRGQQVTLRCSSQSGHNTVSWYQQALGQGPQFIFQYYREEENGRGNFPPRFSGLQFPNYSSELNVNALELDDSALYLCASSLRSLLTPDTQYFGPGTRLTVL.

This clone came up once. The chain joins TRBV5-4 to TRBJ2-3; 11 nucleotides line up with TRBD2. Losses at the gene ends were 2 bases for V and 5 bases for J; bases not matched to a gene: 7. The CDR3 is 16 residues long. Looked up from germline, CDR1 is SGHNT and CDR2 is YYREEE (reference sequence). CDR3 sequence (DNA): TGTGCCAGCAGCTTTAAAACTAGCGGGAGAAAAGATACGCAGTATTTT. Protein: CASSFKTSGRKDTQYF.

The chain uses TRBV25-1 and TRBJ1-6; D gene uncertain. The germline CDR1 and CDR2 sequences are MGHDK and SYGVNS. The CDR3 extends over 13 amino acids. Between the trimmed V and J ends, which lost 6 bases and 6 bases, there was a span of 9 bases. CDR3 coding DNA: TGTGCCAGCAGGCCGGCGGGTAATTCACCCCTCCACTTT. Translation gives CASRPAGNSPLHF.